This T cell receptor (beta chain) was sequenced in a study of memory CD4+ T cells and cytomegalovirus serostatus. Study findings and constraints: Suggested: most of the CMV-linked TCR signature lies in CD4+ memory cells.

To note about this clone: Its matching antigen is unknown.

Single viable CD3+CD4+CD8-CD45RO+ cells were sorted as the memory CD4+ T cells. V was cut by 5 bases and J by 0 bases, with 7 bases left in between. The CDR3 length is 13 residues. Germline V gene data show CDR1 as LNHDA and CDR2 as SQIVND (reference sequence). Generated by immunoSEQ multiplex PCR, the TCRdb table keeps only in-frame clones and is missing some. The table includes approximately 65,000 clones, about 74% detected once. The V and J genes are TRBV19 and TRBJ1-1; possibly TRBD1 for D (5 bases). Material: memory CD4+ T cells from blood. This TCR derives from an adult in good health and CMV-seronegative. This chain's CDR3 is CASSGALNTEAFF. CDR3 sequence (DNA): TGTGCCAGTAGTGGGGCTTTGAACACTGAAGCTTTCTTT.